This passage covers 12 T cell receptor beta chains from one sample sequenced in a study of metastatic and nonmetastatic thyroid tumors (dated by TCRdb to the early 2020s). Before undergoing thyroid surgery, none of the patients had been given any kind of treatment. Library construction relied on PCR. The sequencer was an Illumina HiSeq 4000. In TCRdb, the public reads were trimmed at Q25 with fastp and aligned with MiXCR, with productive beta chains retained. The sample table shows fewer than 25,000 clones, and roughly 10% are seen once. The leading ten clones occupy approximately 8% of the sample. Sequenced input: blood. Every receptor here comes from a female donor with papillary thyroid cancer or a benign thyroid nodule (not recorded which). Some clones in this sample may be carry-over from other donors' samples.

This rearrangement joins TRBV18 to TRBJ2-4; D is unclear. The CDR3 consists of 17 residues. Germline CDR1 and CDR2: KGHSH and LQKENI. The V and J ends lost 0 bases and 3 bases respectively, with 15 bases between them. The CDR3: CASSPPVGVSGKNIQYF. CDR3 coding DNA: TGTGCCAGCTCACCACCGGTAGGAGTCTCAGGCAAAAACATTCAGTACTTC.

This clone was observed at least ten times. This sequence joins TRBV7-9 and TRBJ2-7; 7 nucleotides align to TRBD1. Germline V gives CDR1 SEHNR, CDR2 FQNEAQ (reference sequence). The CDR3 sequence is 13 residues long. The J segment lost 0 bases and the V segment lost 11 bases, leaving 7 bases of the junction unmatched. Here the CDR3 reads CAYDRASSYEQYF. Written as DNA, the CDR3 is TGTGCCTACGACAGGGCCAGCTCCTACGAGCAGTACTTC.

This clone has a count of ten or more. The CDR3 is CAISESRTGGAKNIQYF. The CDR3 DNA reads as TGTGCCATCAGTGAGTCTCGAACAGGGGGCGCCAAAAACATTCAGTACTTC. The chain couples TRBV10-3 to TRBJ2-4; 9 positions match TRBD1. Germline V CDR1 and CDR2: ENHRY, SYGVKD. V shed 0 bases, J shed 1 base, and the junction held 4 bases outside the gene matches. CDR3 length equals 17 residues.

This clone was recorded at least ten times. CDR3 amino acids: CASSLTGTETEAFF. The CDR3 coding sequence is TGTGCCAGCAGCTTAACCGGGACAGAAACTGAAGCTTTCTTT. The rearrangement uses TRBV6-4 and TRBJ1-1; TRBD1 aligns across 7 bases. The V and J ends lost 6 bases and 5 bases, in that order; junction bases with no gene match: 9. CDR1 is MRHNA, CDR2 SNTAGT, per germline. The CDR3 is made up of 14 amino acids.

By share of the sample, this clone is medium-sized. DNA of the CDR3: TGTGCCAGCAGTTCCCATGTAACCTACGAGCAGTACTTC. Translated, it gives CASSSHVTYEQYF. The chain couples TRBV28 to TRBJ2-7; D is uncertain. This CDR3 has 13 amino acids. The germline V gene encodes CDR1 MDHEN and CDR2 SYDVKM. Trimming pared 4 bases from V and 2 bases from J, leaving 9 bases between.

This clone was picked up many times. V usage is TRBV7-2 and J usage is TRBJ2-5; 12 positions match TRBD2. The CDR3 is 17 residues long. The J segment lost 4 bases and the V segment lost 5 bases, leaving 11 bases of the junction unmatched. CDR1 and CDR2 from the germline V gene are SGHTA and FQGNSA. CDR3 nucleotide sequence: TGTGCCAGCAGCCCAGGACTAGCGGGAAGAAGGAGAGAGACCCAGTACTTC. Translated, it gives CASSPGLAGRRRETQYF.

This clone has ten or more counts. V and J are TRBV4-3 and TRBJ2-3, with D possibly matching TRBD2 (6 bases). This CDR3 contains 16 residues. V lost 0 bases, J lost 4 bases, and 14 bases lay in between. Per the germline V gene, CDR1 is LGHNA and CDR2 is YSLEER. The CDR3 DNA reads as TGCGCCAGCAGCCAAGAAGTGGGAGGTGGGCCAGATACGCAGTATTTT. Translation: CASSQEVGGGPDTQYF.

V and J are TRBV18 and TRBJ2-1; 7 nucleotides agree with TRBD1. CDR1 is KGHSH and CDR2 is LQKENI in the germline V gene. The V and J ends lost 8 bases and 1 base, in that order; junction bases with no gene match: 5. This CDR3 region has 14 residues. The CDR3 here is CASTATGSYNEQFF. Here the CDR3 DNA reads TGTGCCAGCACTGCGACAGGGTCCTACAATGAGCAGTTCTTC.

In regard to this clone: One end of the junction does not line up with germline, which may come from a read error. The chain is built from TRBV3-1 and TRBJ2-3, with D hard to call. The CDR3 covers 15 residues. Germline CDR1 LGHDT, CDR2 YNNKEL (reference sequence). In DNA form, the CDR3 reads TGTGCCGGCAGCCTGGGTCTGGCCATGGCAGATACGCAGTATTTT. Translated: CAGSLGLAMADTQYF.

This clone is labeled medium-sized. The chain has TRBV28 and TRBJ2-5; unclear D gene. This CDR3 contains 11 residues. Germline values: CDR1 MDHEN, CDR2 SYDVKM. Trimming pared 2 bases from V and 7 bases from J, leaving 5 bases between. The CDR3 reads CASSLRRTQYF. Here the CDR3 DNA reads TGTGCCAGCAGTTTAAGGCGGACCCAGTACTTC. The full variable domain, completed using reference TRBV28 and TRBJ2-5, is DVKVTQSSRYLVKRTGEKVFLECVQDMDHENMFWYRQDPGLGLRLIYFSYDVKMKEKGDIPEGYSVSREKKERFSLILESASTNQTSMYLCASSLRRTQYFGPGTRLLVL.

Comment on this clone: One junction end disagrees with the germline gene, perhaps due to a read error. CDR3 coding DNA: TGTGCCGGCAGTGACGTCGGGGGGATGGATGAGCAGTTCTTC. Its protein product is CAGSDVGGMDEQFF. The V and J genes are TRBV6-4 and TRBJ2-1; 7 bases are shared with TRBD2. From germline, CDR1 is MRHNA and CDR2 SNTAGT. The CDR3 length is 14 residues.

This clone was picked up many times. The chain couples TRBV27 to TRBJ2-7; D ambiguous. CDR1 and CDR2 from the germline V gene are MNHEY and SMNVEV (reference sequence). Trimming pared 1 base from V and 4 bases from J, leaving 14 bases between. The CDR3 has 15 amino acids. CDR3 DNA: TGTGCCAGCAGTTTATTAGAAAACCTCTCGTACGAGCAGTACTTC. Its protein product is CASSLLENLSYEQYF.